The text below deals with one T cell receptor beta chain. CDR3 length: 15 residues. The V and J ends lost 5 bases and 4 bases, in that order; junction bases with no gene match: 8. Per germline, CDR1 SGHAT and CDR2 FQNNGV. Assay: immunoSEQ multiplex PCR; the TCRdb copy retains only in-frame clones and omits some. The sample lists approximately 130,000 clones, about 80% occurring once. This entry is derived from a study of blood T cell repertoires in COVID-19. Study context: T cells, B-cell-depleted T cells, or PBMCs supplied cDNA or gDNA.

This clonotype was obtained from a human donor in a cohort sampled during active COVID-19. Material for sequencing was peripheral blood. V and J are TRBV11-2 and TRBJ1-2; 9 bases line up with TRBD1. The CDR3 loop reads CASSRRDRVSYGYTF. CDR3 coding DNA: TGTGCCAGCAGCCGCCGGGACAGGGTATCCTATGGCTACACCTTC.